The present T cell receptor (beta chain) was sequenced within a study of graft-versus-host responses after intestinal transplantation (dated by TCRdb to about 2021). Some background on the complete study: Recipients received multivisceral, liver-intestinal, or isolated intestinal transplants. Anti-thymocyte globulin induction was given to all recipients, followed by maintenance tacrolimus and steroids for about 3 years. Bulk TCR-beta CDR3 sequencing was used to track graft-versus-host and host-versus-graft alloreactive T cell clones in the graft, circulation and bone marrow after intestinal transplantation. To identify alloreactive clones, pre-transplant mixed lymphocyte reaction products were sequenced and then compared with unstimulated pre-transplant donor and recipient T cells. A cohort of around 25 intestinal transplant recipients, including one retransplant, was enrolled, and a few patients lacking pretransplant specimens were excluded. Donor T cell macrochimerism was defined as a peak of at least 4% donor T cells among recipient peripheral blood mononuclear cells. Rather than going through the commercial service, samples from three later patients were sequenced in-house on an Illumina MiSeq and processed with MiXCR.

Libraries came from the immunoSEQ multiplex PCR assay. For most patients, genomic DNA was isolated with the Qiagen DNeasy Blood and Tissue Kit and shipped frozen to Adaptive Biotechnologies for TCR sequencing. High-throughput TCR-beta CDR3 sequencing of genomic DNA from most patients was performed by Adaptive Biotechnologies. The source study handled its data this way. TCR sequencing data were retrieved from Adaptive's ImmunoSEQ software for 18 patients, whereas a few other patients were processed with MiXCR and VDJtools. CD4 versus CD8 sorting errors were corrected by removing sequences found in both subsets at a frequency ratio below 5:1. CDR3 nucleotide sequences shared between donor and recipient were removed because their origin could not be assigned. To count as alloreactive, a clone needed at least 2-fold expansion over unstimulated cells and a minimum CFSE-low frequency of 0.002% (template counts) or 0.001% (read counts). A clone was considered mappable if detected in the sequenced pre-transplant spleen, lymph node, or MLR CFSE-low populations of the donor or recipient. Cumulative frequency of alloreactive clones was calculated as a percentage of all sequences weighted by copy number. The table was pulled from immuneACCESS by TCRdb, which kept in-frame rearrangements only. Such tables lose some clones; where checked, under half of the loss comes from unresolved V genes, and the rest has no known cause. V, J and clone size are taken as reported in that table, and D and trimming were inferred from the DNA itself. Across this sample there are roughly 69,000 clones, with 85% to 95% seen only once. The ten largest clonotypes hold 1.5% to 2% of the sample.

This specimen's time point label, interpreted: cells obtained before transplantation from donor or recipient. CD3+CD4+ and CD3+CD8+ populations were FACS-sorted from unstimulated pre-transplant donor and recipient cells taken from spleen or lymph nodes. For this clone: The target of this receptor is not known. Base qualities are missing; no much larger clone stands one base away.

The CDR3 sequence holds 15 residues, the cysteine and phenylalanine included. The kept DNA is CDR3 alone, 45 bases in frame from the first base. Taken from the germline V gene (reference sequence), the CDR1 and CDR2 loops are SGHNT and YYREEE. Trimming removed 0 bases from V and 7 bases from J, leaving 15 bases between the germline ends. On the study overall, not on this receptor specifically: Early after transplant, declines in HvG clones were associated with peak levels of circulating GvH clones. High GvH to HvG T cell clonal ratios were observed in the allografts of patients with donor T cell macrochimerism. GvH clones were detected in recipient bone marrow, and some of these GvH clones were observed earlier in ileal mucosa or blood, consistent with an intestinal mucosal origin. The relatively low number and heterogeneity of intestinal transplant patients limited the conclusions.

The receptor chain draws on TRBV5-4 and TRBJ2-3; a confident D gene designation cannot be given. The sequences come from unstimulated CD8+ T cells sorted from spleen or lymph node cells, collected before transplant. This clonotype originated in a human donor who was the organ donor for an intestinal transplant. The nucleotides are TGTGCCAGCAGCTTGGCTAGGATGGGTGGGTATACGCAGTATTTT. This encodes CASSLARMGGYTQYF.